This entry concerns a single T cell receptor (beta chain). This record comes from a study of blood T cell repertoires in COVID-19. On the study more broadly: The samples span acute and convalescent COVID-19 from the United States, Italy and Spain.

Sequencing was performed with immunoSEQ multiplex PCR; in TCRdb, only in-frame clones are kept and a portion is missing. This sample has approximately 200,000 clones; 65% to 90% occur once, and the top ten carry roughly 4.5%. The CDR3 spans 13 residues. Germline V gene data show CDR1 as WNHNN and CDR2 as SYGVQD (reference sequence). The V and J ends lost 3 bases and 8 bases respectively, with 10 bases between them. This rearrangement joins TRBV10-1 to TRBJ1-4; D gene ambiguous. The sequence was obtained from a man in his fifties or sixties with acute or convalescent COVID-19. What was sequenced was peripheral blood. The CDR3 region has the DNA TGCGCCAGCAGTGACAGGCTGTCCGAAAAACTGTTTTTT. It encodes CASSDRLSEKLFF.